Listed here are 7 T cell receptor beta chains from one sample, sequenced in a study of technical replicates of blood from several donors. The assay was immunoSEQ multiplex PCR, and TCRdb's table has in-frame clones only and misses some. In the table there are 15,000 or so clones, 65% to 90% of which are singletons. The specimen sequenced was PBMCs. These receptors originate from a human donor in good health.

The genes are TRBV19 and TRBJ2-5; a possible D gene is TRBD2 (5 bases). The germline CDR1 and CDR2 sequences are LNHDA and SQIVND (reference sequence). V lost 1 base and J 5 bases, leaving 11 bases between the germline ends. The CDR3 extends over 14 amino acids. CDR3 protein: CASSIAAWEETQYF. The CDR3 DNA follows: TGTGCCAGTAGTATAGCGGCCTGGGAGGAGACCCAGTACTTC.

The V gene is TRBV28, the J gene TRBJ2-1; 10 bases line up with TRBD2. V dropped 5 bases and J dropped 6; count of bases not matched to a gene: 7. The CDR3 consists of 15 residues. Germline CDR1 MDHEN, CDR2 SYDVKM. For the CDR3, the DNA is TGTGCCAGCAGTCTAGCGGGAGACTGGGGCAATGAGCAGTTCTTC. Its translation is CASSLAGDWGNEQFF.

The genes are TRBV6-5 and TRBJ1-4, with D possibly TRBD1 on 5 matching bases. The germline CDR1 and CDR2 sequences are MNHEY and SVGAGI. The CDR3 runs to 14 residues. V shed 6 bases and J shed 8 bases, with 16 bases lying between them. The CDR3 is CASSTGRAGEKLFF. The DNA for the CDR3 is TGTGCCAGCAGCACAGGAAGGGCGGGAGAAAAACTGTTTTTT.

The chain uses TRBV7-9 and TRBJ2-5, with a possible D match to TRBD2 (7 bases). There are 13 residues in the CDR3. V was pared by 0 bases and J by 13 bases, with 15 bases between. CDR1 is SEHNR and CDR2 is FQNEAQ in the germline V gene (reference sequence). The DNA for the CDR3 is TGTGCCAGCAGCTTAGCGCCTCGCGGGGGCACGTACTTC. This gives the protein CASSLAPRGGTYF.

The rearrangement links TRBV6-5 to TRBJ2-7, with 9 positions matching TRBD1. V lost 2 bases to trimming and J lost 2 bases; unmatched junction nucleotides: 7. Germline CDR1 MNHEY, CDR2 SVGAGI. The CDR3 is made up of 16 amino acids. CDR3 residues: CASSYGAGQGTYEQYF. The DNA for the CDR3 is TGTGCCAGCAGTTACGGGGCGGGACAGGGCACCTACGAGCAGTACTTC.

This chain uses TRBV6-6 with TRBJ2-5, with D uncertain. Trimming left V 6 bases short and J 0 bases short, with 5 bases between. The CDR3 consists of 12 residues. Germline V CDR1 and CDR2: MNHNY, SVGAGI (reference sequence). The CDR3 DNA reads TGTGCCAGCAGAGACAACCAAGAGACCCAGTACTTC. Translating it yields CASRDNQETQYF.

The chain recombines TRBV19 with TRBJ2-7, with TRBD2 as a possible D gene (6 bases). Germline CDR1 and CDR2: LNHDA and SQIVND (reference sequence). The CDR3 is 15 residues long. Trimming pared 2 bases from V and 5 bases from J, leaving 16 bases between. The CDR3 loop reads CASSISLELAHEQYF. The CDR3 DNA reads TGTGCCAGTAGTATAAGCCTGGAACTAGCCCACGAGCAGTACTTC.